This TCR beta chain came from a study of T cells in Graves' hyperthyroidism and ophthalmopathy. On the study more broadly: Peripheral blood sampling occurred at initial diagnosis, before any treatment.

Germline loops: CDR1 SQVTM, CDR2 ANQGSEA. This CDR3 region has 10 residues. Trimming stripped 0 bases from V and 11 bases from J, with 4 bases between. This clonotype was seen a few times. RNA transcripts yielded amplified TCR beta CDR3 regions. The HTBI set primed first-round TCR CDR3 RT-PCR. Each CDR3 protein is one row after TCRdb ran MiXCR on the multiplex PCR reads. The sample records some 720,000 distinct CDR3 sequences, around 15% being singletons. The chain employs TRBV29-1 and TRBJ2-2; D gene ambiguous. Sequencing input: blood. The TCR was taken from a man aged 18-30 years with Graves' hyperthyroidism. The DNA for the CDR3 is TGCAGCGTTGAAGAGGGTGAGCTGTTTTTT. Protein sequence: CSVEEGELFF.